This TCR beta chain was found in a study of T cell repertoires in cytomegalovirus infection. Study summary: Both a matching HLA type and CMV infection were indicated by public TCR beta signatures.

Via MiXCR, TCRdb re-called the reads, giving one row per CDR3 protein. The repertoire holds about 310,000 distinct CDR3 sequences, with around 25% as singletons. The CDR3 contains 14 residues. V was pared by 4 bases and J by 5 bases, with 3 bases of the junction left unmatched. The germline CDR1 and CDR2 sequences are KGHDR and SFDVKD. Notes on this clonotype: Its antigen is not identified.

Study outcomes and limitations: Totalled public TCR beta family frequency picked out people who carried CMV plus the relevant HLA. HLA-C-restricted CMV clonotypes gave the most frequent clonotype in two of eight donors.

The starting material was cultured PBMCs, obtained from culture after CMV antigen stimulation. This clonotype was sampled from a human donor in good health (CMV status not recorded). Some clones in this sample may be carry-over from other donors' samples. V gene TRBV24-1 combines with J gene TRBJ1-5; 8 bases are shared with TRBD1. The CDR3 DNA is TGTGCCACCAGTGAGGACAGGGATCATCAGCCCCAGCATTTT. Its protein product is CATSEDRDHQPQHF.